A selection of T cell receptor beta chains follows, all from one sample in a study of shared clonotypes between healthy human individuals. Assay: immunoSEQ multiplex PCR; the TCRdb copy retains only in-frame clones and omits some. The sample holds about 470,000 clones, around 75% seen once. The sequencing sample was made of PBMCs. These receptors all stem from a woman between 35 and 50 years old in good health. Some clones in this sample may be carry-over from other donors' samples. Both conserved end residues are part of each CDR3. Not every row has a clone size; where given, it reads once, few, many or a size class.

v_call	clone_size	j_call	cdr3_aa
TRBV5-1	NA	TRBJ1-1	CASSLAGGRTEAFF
TRBV5-4	NA	TRBJ2-5	CASRKETGETQYF
TRBV6-5	NA	TRBJ1-1	CASSRGGLTEAFF
TRBV11-2	NA	TRBJ2-3	CASMGGRTQYF
TRBV2	once	TRBJ2-1	CASTDYNEQFF
TRBV12-5	NA	TRBJ2-1	CASGVGLVNEQFF
TRBV6-1	NA	TRBJ1-3	CASSELGVAGNTIYF
TRBV10-3	NA	TRBJ2-2	CATQTSGRAGELFF
TRBV19	NA	TRBJ2-7	CASSIQGFSGYEQYF
TRBV18	NA	TRBJ2-7	CASSPSFFQGDEQYF
TRBV2	NA	TRBJ1-1	CASNGQGRVEAFF
TRBV5-1	NA	TRBJ2-3	CASSFRGARDRGIDTQYF
TRBV6-1	few	TRBJ1-1	CASSESPWENTEAFF
TRBV4-2	NA	TRBJ2-2	CASSQDKSGLNTGELFF
TRBV28	NA	TRBJ2-3	CASRRDRYTDTQYF
TRBV5-1	NA	TRBJ2-2	CASSFPPTGAHGELFF
TRBV30	NA	TRBJ1-6	CAWSVQRDSPLHF
TRBV18	NA	TRBJ2-5	CASSPPEIMQGAQETQYF
TRBV5-1	NA	TRBJ2-5	CASSLVGTDYQETQYF
TRBV18	many	TRBJ2-5	CASSSRQQETQYF
TRBV4-2	NA	TRBJ2-2	CASSQNLGLNTGELFF
TRBV18	once	TRBJ2-7	CASQGAAVEQYF
TRBV4-1	NA	TRBJ2-6	CASSRLQGSGANVLTF